The present T cell receptor beta chain was sequenced within a study of radiotherapy plus CTLA-4 blockade in lung cancer. Looking at the study overall: Patients showed objective responses in 15% to 20% of cases, and disease control was achieved by about 31%. Overall study findings and caveats: Reports state that early shifts in blood T cell clones, with interferon-beta, best predicted response.

The data were produced by immunoSEQ multiplex PCR, yet TCRdb's version contains in-frame clones alone and is incomplete. This sample has about 56,000 clones; under 80% occur once, and the top ten carry 16%. About this clone: No antigen is known for it.

CDR1 and CDR2 from the germline V gene are MNHEY and SMNVEV (reference sequence). CDR3 length: 15 residues. The V gene lost 0 bases and the J gene lost 4 bases, with 10 bases spanning the gap. The clonotype comes from a human donor with non-small cell lung cancer who had a complete response to radiotherapy plus ipilimumab. The sequencing used peripheral blood, collected from a patient treated with radiotherapy plus ipilimumab. V and J are TRBV27 and TRBJ1-5, with D unclear. CDR3 in amino acids: CASSLSIESNQPQHF. The CDR3 DNA sequence: TGTGCCAGCAGTTTATCGATAGAAAGTAATCAGCCCCAGCATTTT.